The present entry profiles one T cell receptor beta chain with its context. The data derive from a study of blood T cells in healthy people across ages. Each sample yielded at least 7 million isolated PBMCs. A second PCR of about 6 to 12 cycles used a sample-barcoded 5' primer and a J-beta primer mix. TCRdb recomputed calls from the 5' RACE reads with MiXCR, one row per CDR3 protein. The table includes 760,000 or so distinct CDR3 sequences, approximately 25% detected once. This CDR3 is 18 amino acids long. Trimming took 0 bases from V and 3 from J, leaving 20 bases between them. Looked up from germline, CDR1 is SGHDT and CDR2 is YYEEEE. The same specimen was also included in a second study, on T cells of mothers and their children.

Material: blood. The gene calls are TRBV5-6 and TRBJ2-3; no clear D gene. The sequence derives from a boy younger than 18 in good health. CDR3 DNA: TGTGCCAGCAGCTTGGTGGGGAAGAAGTTAGCCAAGACAGATACGCAGTATTTT. Encoded protein: CASSLVGKKLAKTDTQYF. The whole variable domain, filled in from reference TRBV5-6 and TRBJ2-3, reads DAGVTQSPTHLIKTRGQQVTLRCSPKSGHDTVSWYQQALGQGPQFIFQYYEEEERQRGNFPDRFSGHQFPNYSSELNVNALLLGDSALYLCASSLVGKKLAKTDTQYFGPGTRLTVL.